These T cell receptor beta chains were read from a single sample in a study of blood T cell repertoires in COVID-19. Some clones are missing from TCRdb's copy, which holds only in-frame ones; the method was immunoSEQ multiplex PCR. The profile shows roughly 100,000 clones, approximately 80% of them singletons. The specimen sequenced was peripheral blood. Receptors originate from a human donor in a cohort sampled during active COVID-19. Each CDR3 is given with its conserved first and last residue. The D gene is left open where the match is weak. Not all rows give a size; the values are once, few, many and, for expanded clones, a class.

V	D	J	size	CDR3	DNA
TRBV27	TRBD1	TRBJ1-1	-	CASRTGENTEAFF	TGTGCCAGCAGGACAGGGGAGAACACTGAAGCTTTCTTT
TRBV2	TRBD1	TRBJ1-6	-	CASILGTGLNSPLHF	TGTGCCAGCATCCTAGGGACAGGGTTAAATTCACCCCTCCACTTT
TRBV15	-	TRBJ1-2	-	CATSRDSYGYTF	TGTGCCACCAGCAGAGATAGCTACGGCTACACCTTC
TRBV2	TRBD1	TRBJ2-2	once	CASRLRGPGTGELFF	TGTGCCAGCAGGCTCAGGGGGCCGGGCACCGGGGAGCTGTTTTTT
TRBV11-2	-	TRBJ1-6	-	CASSFTDSPLHF	TGTGCCAGCAGCTTTACTGATTCACCCCTCCACTTT
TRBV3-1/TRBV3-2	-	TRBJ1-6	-	CASSQETASSYNSPLHF	TGTGCCAGCAGCCAAGAGACAGCGAGCTCCTATAATTCACCCCTCCACTTT
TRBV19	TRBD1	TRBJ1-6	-	CASSRQGYNSPLHF	TGTGCCAGTAGTCGACAGGGTTATAATTCACCCCTCCACTTT
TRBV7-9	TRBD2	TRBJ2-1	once	CASSLVGGWNNEQFF	TGTGCCAGCAGCTTAGTGGGGGGGTGGAACAATGAGCAGTTCTTC
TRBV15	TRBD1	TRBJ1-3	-	CATTTGSGNTIYF	TGTGCCACCACGACAGGGTCTGGAAACACCATATATTTT
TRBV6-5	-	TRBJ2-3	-	CASSYSRGEDTQYF	TGTGCCAGCAGTTACTCGCGGGGCGAAGATACGCAGTATTTT
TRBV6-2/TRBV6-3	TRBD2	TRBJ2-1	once	CASSYEDPAGIWNEQFF	TGTGCCAGCAGTTACGAAGATCCAGCGGGGATCTGGAATGAGCAGTTCTTC
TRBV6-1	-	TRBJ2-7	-	CASSEQSAESYEQYF	TGTGCCAGCAGTGAACAGTCTGCGGAATCCTACGAGCAGTACTTC
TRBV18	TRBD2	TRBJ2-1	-	CASSPKTSGLNEQFF	TGTGCCAGCTCACCTAAGACTAGCGGGCTTAATGAGCAGTTCTTC
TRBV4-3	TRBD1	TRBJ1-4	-	CASSQAGQGDEKLFF	TGCGCCAGCAGCCAGGCCGGACAGGGCGATGAAAAACTGTTTTTT
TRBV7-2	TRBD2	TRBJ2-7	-	CASSFLAGYEQYF	TGTGCCAGCAGCTTCCTAGCGGGGTACGAGCAGTACTTC
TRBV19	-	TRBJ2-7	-	CASSTRADSSYEQYF	TGTGCCAGTAGTACCCGGGCAGACAGCTCCTACGAGCAGTACTTC
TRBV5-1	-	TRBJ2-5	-	CASSLATAKETQYF	TGCGCCAGCAGCTTGGCGACAGCCAAAGAGACCCAGTACTTC
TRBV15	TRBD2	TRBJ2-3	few	CATSRVLGLAGGWDFTDTQYF	TGTGCCACCAGCAGAGTCCTGGGACTAGCGGGGGGGTGGGATTTCACAGATACGCAGTATTTT
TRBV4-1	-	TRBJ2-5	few	CASSPPSDRPQETQYF	TGCGCCAGCAGCCCCCCCTCTGACAGGCCACAAGAGACCCAGTACTTC
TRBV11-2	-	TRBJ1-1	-	CASSFGASNTEAFF	TGTGCCAGCAGCTTTGGGGCCTCGAACACTGAAGCTTTCTTT
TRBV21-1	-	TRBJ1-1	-	CASSIGRGRTAFF	TGTGCCAGCAGCATTGGCAGGGGTAGGACGGCTTTCTTT
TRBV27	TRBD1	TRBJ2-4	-	CASSPVIGQGARAKNIQYF	TGTGCCAGCAGTCCCGTGATCGGACAGGGGGCGCGGGCCAAAAACATTCAGTACTTC
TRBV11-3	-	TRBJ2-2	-	CASSSPTTTGELFF	TGTGCCAGCAGCTCCCCGACAACCACCGGGGAGCTGTTTTTT
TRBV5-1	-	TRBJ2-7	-	CASSLGWREQYF	TGCGCCAGCAGCTTGGGGTGGAGGGAGCAGTACTTC
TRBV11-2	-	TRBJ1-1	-	CASSLQAEAFF	TGTGCCAGCAGCTTACAGGCTGAAGCTTTCTTT
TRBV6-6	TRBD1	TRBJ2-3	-	CASSYGFRQGADTQYF	TGTGCCAGCAGTTACGGCTTCAGGCAGGGGGCAGATACGCAGTATTTT
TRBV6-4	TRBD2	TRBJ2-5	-	CASSPQGGGFQETQYF	TGTGCCAGCAGCCCTCAGGGCGGGGGTTTCCAAGAGACCCAGTACTTC
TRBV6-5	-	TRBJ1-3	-	CASSYDSSGNTIYF	TGTGCCAGCAGTTACGACAGCTCTGGAAACACCATATATTTT
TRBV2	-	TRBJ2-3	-	CASKAGHSTDTQYF	TGTGCCAGCAAGGCGGGGCATAGCACAGATACGCAGTATTTT
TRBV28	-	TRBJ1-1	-	CASSFPTGRGTEAFF	TGTGCCAGCAGTTTCCCTACAGGGAGGGGGACTGAAGCTTTCTTT
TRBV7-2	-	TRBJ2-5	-	CASSPGTLGETQYF	TGTGCCAGCAGCCCCGGGACTCTGGGGGAGACCCAGTACTTC
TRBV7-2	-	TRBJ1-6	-	CASSPTGDSPLHF	TGTGCCAGCAGCCCGACAGGCGATTCACCCCTCCACTTT
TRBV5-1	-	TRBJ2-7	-	CASSFTWVGGGVYEQYF	TGCGCCAGCAGCTTTACCTGGGTCGGGGGTGGCGTGTACGAGCAGTACTTC
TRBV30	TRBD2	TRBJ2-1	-	CAWSYSGGAGNEQFF	TGTGCCTGGTCCTATAGCGGGGGGGCGGGCAATGAGCAGTTCTTC
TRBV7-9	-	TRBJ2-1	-	CASSLATADEQFF	TGTGCCAGCAGCTTAGCGACAGCAGACGAGCAGTTCTTC
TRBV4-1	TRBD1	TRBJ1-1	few	CASSQDKRQGGTEAFF	TGCGCCAGCAGCCAAGATAAGAGACAGGGTGGCACTGAAGCTTTCTTT
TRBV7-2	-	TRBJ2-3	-	CASSKGGPVSTDTQYF	TGTGCCAGCAGTAAGGGGGGGCCGGTAAGCACAGATACGCAGTATTTT
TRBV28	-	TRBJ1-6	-	CASHTGYSPLHF	TGTGCCAGCCATACAGGGTACTCACCCCTCCACTTT
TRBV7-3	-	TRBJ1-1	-	CASSLGRNTEAFF	TGTGCCAGCAGCTTAGGCAGGAACACTGAAGCTTTCTTT
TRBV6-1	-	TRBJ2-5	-	CASSESWARNQYF	TGTGCCAGCAGTGAAAGTTGGGCTCGAAACCAGTACTTC
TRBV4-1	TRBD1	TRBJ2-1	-	CASSRNRDRVYNEQFF	TGCGCCAGCAGCCGCAACCGGGACAGGGTCTACAATGAGCAGTTCTTC
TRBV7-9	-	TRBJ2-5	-	CASSLVVAGGPETQYF	TGTGCCAGCAGCTTAGTAGTTGCAGGGGGGCCAGAGACCCAGTACTTC
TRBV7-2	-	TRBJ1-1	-	CASSLRTANTEAFF	TGTGCCAGCAGCTTAAGGACAGCAAACACTGAAGCTTTCTTT
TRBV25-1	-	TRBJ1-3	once	CASREIGSGNTIYF	TGTGCCAGCAGGGAAATTGGCTCCGGAAACACCATATATTTT
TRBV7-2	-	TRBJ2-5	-	CASSPQASQETQYF	TGTGCCAGCAGCCCACAGGCGTCCCAAGAGACCCAGTACTTC
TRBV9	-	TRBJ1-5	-	CASSPGDSGPQHF	TGTGCCAGCAGTCCAGGGGATAGTGGGCCCCAGCATTTT
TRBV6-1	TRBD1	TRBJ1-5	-	CASSDTGVTSNQPQHF	TGTGCCAGCAGTGACACAGGGGTAACGAGCAATCAGCCCCAGCATTTT
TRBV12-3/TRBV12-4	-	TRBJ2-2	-	CASSLRGTGELFF	TGTGCCAGCAGCCTCAGGGGAACCGGGGAGCTGTTTTTT
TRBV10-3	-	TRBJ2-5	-	CASRSAGETQYF	TGTGCCTCTAGATCGGCGGGGGAGACCCAGTACTTC
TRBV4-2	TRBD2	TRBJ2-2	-	CASSQTLAGGPFNTGELFF	TGTGCCAGCAGCCAAACTCTAGCGGGGGGGCCGTTTAACACCGGGGAGCTGTTTTTT
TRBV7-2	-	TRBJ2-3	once	CASRTDRPFTDTQYF	TGTGCCAGCAGGACTGACAGGCCGTTCACAGATACGCAGTATTTT
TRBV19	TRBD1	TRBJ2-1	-	CASSHPGQGYYEQFF	TGTGCCAGTAGTCATCCGGGACAGGGGTACTATGAGCAGTTCTTC
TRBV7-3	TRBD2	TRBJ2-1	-	CASSTRASGVSSYNEQFF	TGTGCCAGCAGCACAAGGGCTAGCGGGGTGAGCTCCTACAATGAGCAGTTCTTC
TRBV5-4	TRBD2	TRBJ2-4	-	CASSLSGAYLAKNIQYF	TGTGCCAGCAGCTTGAGCGGGGCCTATCTAGCCAAAAACATTCAGTACTTC
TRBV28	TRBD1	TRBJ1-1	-	CASSPRTGSVSNTEAFF	TGTGCCAGCAGCCCTCGGACAGGGTCTGTTTCGAACACTGAAGCTTTCTTT
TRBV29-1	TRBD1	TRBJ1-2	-	CSVDRGRRNYGYTF	TGCAGCGTTGACAGGGGGCGGCGTAACTATGGCTACACCTTC
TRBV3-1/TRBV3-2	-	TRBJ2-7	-	CASSQTLGGYHEQYF	TGTGCCAGCAGCCAGACCCTAGGCGGGTACCACGAGCAGTACTTC